The clone carrying this T cell receptor beta chain appeared a single time. Repertoires were generated with immunoSEQ multiplex PCR, while TCRdb's copy carries only in-frame clones and drops some. The sample records nearly 400,000 clones, around 91% being singletons. This sample stems from a study of Ad26.COV2.S vaccination and SARS-CoV-2 variants. Looking at the study overall: Once or twice, 56 days apart, Ad26.COV2.S was delivered intramuscularly.

CDR1 is MDHEN and CDR2 is SYDVKM in the germline V gene. The CDR3 has 16 residues. Between the trimmed V and J ends, which lost 5 bases and 3 bases, there was a span of 17 bases. The sample's treatment: over 15 received Ad26.COV2.S at low or high dose, single or two shots; about 5 received placebo; per-sample allocation not given. Sample collection was performed on day 63 after the first vaccine or placebo injection. An adult aged 18-55 years in Boston served as the donor. The chain combines TRBV28 with TRBJ1-5, with D perhaps TRBD1 (5 bases). This specimen consisted of peripheral blood, obtained in a trial of Ad26.COV2.S vaccine versus placebo. The sequence was obtained from a person between 18 and 65 years old who received the Ad26.COV2.S COVID-19 vaccine or a placebo. CDR3 coding DNA: TGTGCCAGCAGTCCCCCCCCCGGGGGTACCAATCAGCCCCAGCATTTT. The encoded protein is CASSPPPGGTNQPQHF.